Sequencing of this T cell receptor beta chain was carried out in a study of post-analysis software for immune sequencing data. General study points: With TRBV5-6, TRBV5-1 and TRBV20-1 included, about five TRBV segments were more frequent in patients than in controls. Significantly lower normalized Chao1 diversity was seen in multiple sclerosis patients than in controls. Under F measure analysis, samples from one preparation batch co-clustered strongly.

TCR beta libraries were prepared from cDNA with unique molecular identifiers. Some 540,000 cDNA molecules were obtained from about 0.98 to 11 million T cells. From the PCR reads, TCRdb called clonotypes with MiXCR, one entry per CDR3 protein. This repertoire shows 450,000 to 700,000 distinct CDR3 sequences, about 44% found once; its top ten account for 1.7%. This CDR3 spans 12 amino acids. Germline V gene sequence: CDR1 SEHNR, CDR2 FQNEAQ (reference sequence). Deletions cut 8 bases from V and 6 bases from J, with 14 bases between. This clonotype was detected a few times. Its antigen is not known. The TCR comes from a girl between 5 and 17 years old with multiple sclerosis. The sequencing sample was made of blood. J is TRBJ2-7 and V is TRBV7-9; unclear D gene. Here the CDR3 reads CASVGPAGEQYF. The CDR3 DNA reads TGTGCCAGCGTCGGGCCGGCAGGCGAGCAGTACTTC.